This entry lists 26 T cell receptor beta chains sequenced from one sample in a study of Graves' ophthalmopathy and Graves' hyperthyroidism. RNA served as the template for amplifying TCR beta CDR3 regions. Investigators did first-round RT-PCR with HTBI primers, then second-round multiplex PCR. MiXCR, applied by TCRdb to the multiplex PCR reads, yields one record per CDR3 protein. The sample yields over 45,000 distinct CDR3 sequences, roughly 52% seen once. The sequenced sample consisted of peripheral blood. Receptors originate from an adult man with Graves' ophthalmopathy.

This clonotype was seen at least ten times. CDR3 sequence reads: CATSDAGQGGTDTQYF. For the CDR3, the DNA is TGTGCCACCAGTGATGCCGGACAGGGAGGCACAGATACGCAGTATTTT. J is TRBJ2-3 and V is TRBV24-1, with TRBD1 matching 8 bases. The V and J ends lost 3 bases and 1 base, in that order; junction bases with no gene match: 5. The CDR3 runs to 16 residues. Per germline, CDR1 KGHDR and CDR2 SFDVKD.

This clonotype was observed at least ten times. The chain recombines TRBV6-1 with TRBJ1-6; D possibly corresponds to TRBD1 (6 bases). Trimming took off 4 bases at V and 8 bases at J, with 12 bases between the two ends. The CDR3 runs to 14 residues. Germline V lookup: CDR1 MNHNS, CDR2 SASEGT. This CDR3 reads CASSAGAGDSPLHF. The CDR3 DNA follows: TGTGCCAGCAGTGCCGGGGCAGGGGATTCACCCCTCCACTTT.

This clonotype was detected ten times or more. This chain connects TRBV10-1 to TRBJ2-7; 11 nucleotides agree with TRBD2. From germline, CDR1 is WNHNN and CDR2 SYGVQD (reference sequence). The CDR3 covers 15 residues. With V trimmed by 5 bases and J by 3 bases, 6 bases remained unmatched. The CDR3, as DNA: TGCGCCAGCAGTCAACTAGCGGGGGAGAGCTACGAGCAGTACTTC. It translates to CASSQLAGESYEQYF.

As regards this clonotype: One junction end does not reproduce the germline sequence, and a read error may be involved. The genes are TRBV12-3 or TRBV12-4 and TRBJ2-3; D unresolved. CDR3 length equals 12 residues. The CDR3, as DNA: TGTGCTAGCAGTACCTTCACAGATACGCAGTATTTT. It is translated as CASSTFTDTQYF.

This clonotype was observed many times. The rearrangement uses TRBV6-1 and TRBJ2-1; no firm D call. The V end lost 8 bases, the J end lost 1 base, and 6 bases lay between the germline ends. Germline lookup yields CDR1 MNHNS and CDR2 SASEGT. The CDR3 runs to 12 residues. Here the CDR3 reads CASSFSYNEQFF. CDR3 nucleotide sequence: TGTGCCAGCTCCTTTTCCTACAATGAGCAGTTCTTC.

In regard to this clonotype: Germline and junction disagree at one end, which may indicate a read error. The chain employs TRBV19 and TRBJ1-5; D remains ambiguous. The CDR3 runs 16 residues. Germline CDR1 and CDR2: LNHDA and SQIVND (reference sequence). For the CDR3, the DNA is TGTGCCAGCAGTATTAATCCCCCCGGAGGCAATCAGCCCCACCACTTT. Protein sequence: CASSINPPGGNQPHHF.

This sequence joins TRBV6-5 and TRBJ2-7; possible D gene TRBD2, 5 bases. Germline CDR1 reads MNHEY; CDR2 reads SVGAGI. This CDR3 contains 13 residues. V lost 2 bases, J lost 0 bases, and 5 bases lay in between. The CDR3 DNA is TGTGCCAGCAGTTACCGGGGCTCCTACGAGCAGTACTTC. This gives the protein CASSYRGSYEQYF.

At least ten counts were recorded for this clonotype. J is TRBJ2-2 and V is TRBV6-1; the match to TRBD1 covers 12 bases. The V and J ends lost 4 bases and 7 bases, in that order; junction bases with no gene match: 13. Germline-derived CDR1 and CDR2 are MNHNS and SASEGT. CDR3 size: 18 residues. The CDR3 bases are TGTGCCAGCAGTGTTCCTTTCCGGGACAGGGGGCGGGACGGGGAGCTGTTTTTT. It translates to CASSVPFRDRGRDGELFF.

This clonotype counts as medium-sized. The rearrangement links TRBV20-1 to TRBJ1-6; D call uncertain. V was clipped by 3 bases and J by 2 bases, with 11 bases between them. This CDR3 has 15 residues. Per the germline V gene, CDR1 is DFQATT and CDR2 is SNEGSKA (reference sequence). The DNA of the CDR3 is TGCAGTGCTAGCGGAGAGCTGACCTATAATTCACCCCTCCACTTT. Residues: CSASGELTYNSPLHF.

The sample holds many counts of this clonotype. The chain couples TRBV6-6 to TRBJ1-1, with D unresolved. The length of the CDR3 is 15 residues. Germline V gene sequence: CDR1 MNHNY, CDR2 SVGAGI (reference sequence). Trimming shortened V by 6 bases and J by 1 base, and 15 bases separated the two germline ends. CDR3 sequence: CASSYPRAANTEAFF. As DNA, the CDR3 is TGTGCCAGCAGCTACCCCCGGGCAGCGAACACTGAAGCTTTCTTT.

A word on this clonotype: One end of the junction varies from germline; a read error may be responsible. V gene TRBV20-1 combines with J gene TRBJ2-7; D might be TRBD2 (6 bases). CDR3 length: 13 residues. The germline CDR1 and CDR2 sequences are DFQATT and SNEGSKA (reference sequence). The CDR3 DNA reads as TGCAGTGCTGGTGGACTACAGTCCTTCGAGCAGTACTTC. It is translated as CSAGGLQSFEQYF.

This clonotype came up many times. V gene TRBV5-8 combines with J gene TRBJ2-7, with D perhaps TRBD2 (7 bases). This CDR3 is built from 16 residues. The V gene lost 2 bases and the J gene lost 2 bases, with 17 bases spanning the gap. Germline CDR1 SGHTS, CDR2 YDEGEE. The CDR3 nucleotides read TGTGCCAGCAGCTTTTCCCCCGCGGGGGACACCTACGAGCAGTACTTC. Translation gives CASSFSPAGDTYEQYF.

This clonotype was seen ten or more times. The V gene is TRBV2, the J gene TRBJ2-2, with TRBD1 identical over 8 bases. Germline V gene lookup returns CDR1 SNHLY and CDR2 FYNNEI. This CDR3 spans 14 amino acids. V lost 6 bases, J lost 6 bases, and 6 bases stayed unmatched. The CDR3 region has the DNA TGTGCCAGCAGGATCACAGGGGGTCCCGGGGAGCTGTTTTTT. Translation: CASRITGGPGELFF.

In this sample, this clonotype turned up many times. This chain connects TRBV5-1 to TRBJ1-5; D perhaps matches TRBD1 (5 bases). Germline V lookup: CDR1 SGHRS, CDR2 YFSETQ. The CDR3 runs 15 residues. Trimming removed 0 bases from V and 4 bases from J, with 11 bases in between. DNA for the CDR3: TGCGCCAGCAGCTTGGACGGTCACAGGAATCAGCCCCAGCATTTT. Protein product: CASSLDGHRNQPQHF. Complete variable domain (other parts from reference TRBV5-1 and TRBJ1-5): KAGVTQTPRYLIKTRGQQVTLSCSPISGHRSVSWYQQTPGQGLQFLFEYFSETQRNKGNFPGRFSGRQFSNSRSEMNVSTLELGDSALYLCASSLDGHRNQPQHFGDGTRLSIL.

Of note for this clonotype: The limits of the CDR3 on the DNA are not certain, so only TCRdb's listed CDR3 is given. The chain employs TRBV20-1 and TRBJ2-7; TRBD1, the D gene given by the table, was not confirmed from the DNA. The length of the CDR3 is 24 amino acids, counting both ends. Germline V gives CDR1 DFQATT, CDR2 SNEGSKA (reference sequence). The CDR3 reads CSARVNTEAFFGQGTRSGSYEQYF.

The rearrangement joins TRBV20-1 to TRBJ2-1, with 11 bases aligning to TRBD2. In germline, CDR1 is DFQATT, CDR2 SNEGSKA (reference sequence). The length of the CDR3 is 19 residues. V lost 1 base, J lost 6 bases, and 17 bases stayed unmatched. The CDR3 DNA follows: TGCAGTGCTAGAGGTGCCCCGGGACTAGCGGACTTACGGGGCAATGAGCAGTTCTTC. Translated: CSARGAPGLADLRGNEQFF.

To note about this clonotype: No conserved phenylalanine or tryptophan ends this CDR3, so it is likely a read error. The chain recombines TRBV19 with TRBJ2-7; 9 nucleotides line up with TRBD2. CDR1 is LNHDA, CDR2 SQIVND, per germline (reference sequence). This CDR3 is 15 amino acids long. This CDR3 reads CASSRGLAEVYKQYL. The CDR3 nucleotides read TGTGCCAGTAGTAGGGGACTAGCCGAAGTCTACAAGCAGTACCTC.

The chain combines TRBV19 with TRBJ2-5; 10 bases agree with TRBD1. The ends lost 1 base at V and 5 bases at J; junction bases unmatched: 4. The germline V gene has CDR1 LNHDA and CDR2 SQIVND (reference sequence). The CDR3 length is 15 residues. CDR3 sequence: CASSIVGTGEETQYF. Here the CDR3 DNA reads TGTGCCAGTAGTATAGTCGGGACAGGGGAGGAGACCCAGTACTTC.

In this sample, this clonotype turned up many times. A much more abundant neighbour one base away suggests this may be a read error. V is TRBV12-3 or TRBV12-4 and J is TRBJ2-7, with D perhaps assigned TRBD1 or TRBD2 (6 bases each). There are 14 residues in the CDR3. Trimming cost V 5 bases and J 2 bases, with 13 bases left between them. CDR3 protein: CASSRGARAYEQYF. The CDR3 nucleotides read TGTGCCAGCAGTAGGGGGGCGCGGGCCTACGAGCAGTACTTC.

The chain combines TRBV24-1 with TRBJ2-7, with TRBD1 matching over 7 bases. V lost 6 bases and J lost 6; bases outside the gene matches: 10. Germline V gene data show CDR1 as KGHDR and CDR2 as SFDVKD. The CDR3 consists of 14 residues. CDR3 protein: CATSLPGTVREQYF. CDR3 nucleotides: TGTGCCACCAGTCTCCCCGGGACAGTCCGCGAGCAGTACTTC.

This clonotype was seen at least ten times. The chain employs TRBV11-3 and TRBJ2-2; 9 positions match TRBD1. Germline V gene sequence: CDR1 SGHNT, CDR2 YENEEA. V dropped 2 bases and J dropped 5; count of bases not matched to a gene: 3. This CDR3 spans 15 amino acids. CDR3 sequence: CASSLSTGGTGELFF. The CDR3 DNA is TGTGCCAGCAGCTTATCGACAGGGGGTACCGGGGAGCTGTTTTTT.

This clonotype was detected many times. The chain uses TRBV6-5 and TRBJ2-1; 7 bases fit TRBD2. Trimming took 0 bases from V and 9 from J; bases not matched to a gene: 20. Per the germline V gene, CDR1 is MNHEY and CDR2 is SVGAGI. The CDR3 spans 19 residues. The CDR3: CASSYSIVSAGVQLGEQFF. Written as DNA, the CDR3 is TGTGCCAGCAGTTACTCGATTGTGAGCGCGGGAGTTCAGCTGGGTGAGCAGTTCTTC.

This clonotype has at least ten counts. The V call is TRBV20-1, the J call TRBJ1-1; 8 positions match TRBD1. The CDR3 loop spans 14 amino acids. V was clipped by 1 base and J by 0 bases; unmatched bases: 1. Germline V gives CDR1 DFQATT, CDR2 SNEGSKA (reference sequence). This CDR3 reads CSARGQGMNTEAFF. CDR3 coding DNA: TGCAGTGCTAGAGGACAGGGGATGAACACTGAAGCTTTCTTT.

This clonotype was seen more than once but under ten times. The J gene is TRBJ1-1, the V gene TRBV19; a possible D gene is TRBD1 (6 bases). Trimming removed 4 bases from V and 4 bases from J, with 10 bases in between. Germline V gives CDR1 LNHDA, CDR2 SQIVND (reference sequence). The CDR3 runs to 13 residues. CDR3 nucleotide sequence: TGTGCCAGTAGTAATACAGGGTTCACTGAAGCTTTCTTT. It is translated as CASSNTGFTEAFF.

This clonotype was found many times. The CDR3 here is CASSLEGGWTEAFF. The CDR3 coding sequence is TGTGCCAGCAGTTTAGAGGGAGGGTGGACTGAAGCTTTCTTT. The rearrangement joins TRBV27 to TRBJ1-1; no clear D gene. The length of the CDR3 is 14 residues. The germline CDR1 and CDR2 sequences are MNHEY and SMNVEV (reference sequence). Trimming shortened V by 2 bases and J by 5 bases, and 12 bases separated the two germline ends.

The rearrangement links TRBV12-3 or TRBV12-4 to TRBJ1-1; no clear D gene. This CDR3 has 14 amino acids. Trimming left V 6 bases short and J 4 bases short, with 15 bases between. This CDR3 reads CASSHEWGATEAFF. Here the CDR3 DNA reads TGTGCCAGCAGCCATGAGTGGGGAGCCACTGAAGCTTTCTTT.